The 14 T cell receptor beta chains presented below share a single source sample, sequenced in a study of CD4+ T cells in melanoma. This table comes from immunoSEQ multiplex PCR, and its TCRdb copy is limited to in-frame clones, with some not included. This repertoire shows over 130,000 clones, 85% to 95% found once; its top ten account for less than 2%. These receptors were collected from a human donor with melanoma.

This clone was counted between two and nine times. Within the sample, other DNA sequences also encode this same CDR3. The chain uses TRBV7-9 and TRBJ2-7, with TRBD2 identical over 7 bases. The trim removed 7 bases at V and 1 base at J, leaving 10 bases unmatched. CDR3 size: 15 residues. The germline gives CDR1 SEHNR, CDR2 FQNEAQ (reference sequence). The CDR3 nucleotides are TGTGCCAGCACCCCCGGGAGTAGCGGGTCCTACGAGCAGTACTTC. It yields the protein CASTPGSSGSYEQYF.

The chain is built from TRBV27 and TRBJ1-1, with a tentative D call TRBD1 (6 bases). Trimming pared 5 bases from V and 3 bases from J, leaving 19 bases between. The CDR3 runs to 16 residues. Germline values: CDR1 MNHEY, CDR2 SMNVEV (reference sequence). CDR3 in DNA: TGTGCCAGCAGTCGGCAGCTGCGGGGGGCGGACACTGAAGCTTTCTTT. This codes for CASSRQLRGADTEAFF.

The chain carries TRBV9 and TRBJ2-3, with 10 bases lining up with TRBD2. The J segment lost 0 bases and the V segment lost 3 bases, leaving 4 bases of the junction unmatched. The germline CDR1 and CDR2 sequences are SGDLS and YYNGEE. This CDR3 contains 16 residues. CDR3 protein: CASSGAGGTSTDTQYF. The CDR3 DNA reads TGTGCCAGCAGCGGAGCGGGGGGGACTAGCACAGATACGCAGTATTTT.

The chain couples TRBV27 to TRBJ2-4; 9 nucleotides match TRBD1. J gave up 9 bases and V 5 bases, and 11 bases lay outside the gene matches. Germline values: CDR1 MNHEY, CDR2 SMNVEV (reference sequence). The CDR3 loop spans 15 amino acids. The CDR3 DNA follows: TGTGCCAGCAGTACCGCCGGGACAGGGCAAGGCATTCAGTACTTC. It translates to CASSTAGTGQGIQYF.

The sample holds a few counts of this clone. The genes are TRBV7-8 and TRBJ1-1, with D possibly matching TRBD1 (6 bases). Looked up from germline, CDR1 is SGHVS and CDR2 is FQNEAQ. Trimming removed 6 bases at V and 5 bases at J, with 19 bases between. CDR3 size: 15 residues. CDR3 nucleotides: TGTGCCAGCAGGGTGTTGGCAGGGGCGGGGACTGAAGCTTTCTTT. Translation gives CASRVLAGAGTEAFF.

The chain uses TRBV11-2 and TRBJ2-7; TRBD2 is a possible D gene (6 bases). V dropped 5 bases and J dropped 4 bases, with 18 bases sitting between them. The CDR3 consists of 15 residues. Germline loops: CDR1 SGHAT, CDR2 FQNNGV. The CDR3 protein is CASSAPSAGSYEQYF. The DNA of the CDR3 is TGTGCCAGCAGCGCTCCGTCGGCGGGGTCATACGAGCAGTACTTC. Filled out from reference TRBV11-2 and TRBJ2-7, the complete variable domain reads EAGVAQSPRYKIIEKRQSVAFWCNPISGHATLYWYQQILGQGPKLLIQFQNNGVVDDSQLPKDRFSAERLKGVDSTLKIQPAKLEDSAVYLCASSAPSAGSYEQYFGPGTRLTVT.

The rearrangement links TRBV5-1 to TRBJ1-2, with 7 bases matching TRBD1. The V gene's germline CDR1 is SGHRS and CDR2 YFSETQ. The length of the CDR3 is 17 residues. V lost 4 bases and J lost 3; bases outside the gene matches: 15. CDR3 nucleotides: TGCGCCAGCAGCGGACCCACGGACAGGCCATGGGACTATGGCTACACCTTC. Amino acids: CASSGPTDRPWDYGYTF.

This chain joins TRBV7-9 and TRBJ1-6, with 9 bases fitting TRBD1. Germline V lookup: CDR1 SEHNR, CDR2 FQNEAQ (reference sequence). The CDR3 extends over 16 amino acids. J was trimmed by 4 bases and V by 3 bases; bases with no gene match: 4. CDR3 sequence: CASSLGTGFYNSPLHF. Here the CDR3 DNA reads TGTGCCAGCAGCTTGGGGACAGGGTTTTATAATTCACCCCTCCACTTT.

The rearrangement links TRBV5-1 to TRBJ2-2; D ambiguous. The CDR3 length is 13 residues. Between the trimmed V and J ends, which lost 0 bases and 6 bases, there was a span of 6 bases. Germline V gene sequence: CDR1 SGHRS, CDR2 YFSETQ. CDR3 in amino acids: CASSLVVAGELFF. The CDR3 region has the DNA TGCGCCAGCAGCTTGGTGGTGGCCGGGGAGCTGTTTTTT.

J is TRBJ2-7 and V is TRBV29-1, with no clear D. CDR1 and CDR2 (germline): SQVTM, ANQGSEA. V lost 6 bases and J lost 2, with 11 bases in between. The CDR3 is 12 amino acids. CDR3 sequence reads: CSVTDGTYEQYF. The CDR3 nucleotides read TGCAGCGTGACTGACGGTACCTACGAGCAGTACTTC.

V is TRBV2 and J is TRBJ1-4, with TRBD1 matching over 7 bases. The V segment lost 8 bases and the J segment 7 bases; nucleotides outside the gene matches: 13. This CDR3 is built from 15 residues. Germline CDR1 and CDR2: SNHLY and FYNNEI. The CDR3 sequence: CASSRGQLLIEKLFF. In DNA, the CDR3 is TGTGCCAGCTCTAGGGGACAGCTCCTTATTGAAAAACTGTTTTTT. The whole variable domain, filled in from reference TRBV2 and TRBJ1-4, reads EPEVTQTPSHQVTQMGQEVILRCVPISNHLYFYWYRQILGQKVEFLVSFYNNEISEKSEIFDDQFSVERPDGSNFTLKIRSTKLEDSAMYFCASSRGQLLIEKLFFGSGTQLSVL.

The rearrangement uses TRBV5-6 and TRBJ2-1; D is unresolved. Germline CDR1 is SGHDT and CDR2 is YYEEEE. Trimming left V 4 bases short and J 9 bases short, with 14 bases between. This CDR3 comprises 13 residues. CDR3 bases: TGTGCCAGCAGCGCGGCCGGAATGGGTGAGCAGTTCTTC. This codes for CASSAAGMGEQFF.

The rearrangement joins TRBV7-9 to TRBJ2-1, with a possible D match to TRBD2 (5 bases). The germline V gene has CDR1 SEHNR and CDR2 FQNEAQ (reference sequence). This CDR3 comprises 13 residues. Deletions cut 6 bases from V and 1 base from J, with 7 bases between. CDR3 loop: CASSGGSYNEQFF. In nucleotides, the CDR3 is TGTGCCAGCAGTGGCGGGTCCTACAATGAGCAGTTCTTC.

The chain has TRBV2 and TRBJ2-7, with 9 nucleotides matching TRBD1. Germline loops: CDR1 SNHLY, CDR2 FYNNEI. This CDR3 spans 13 amino acids. The ends lost 9 bases at V and 3 bases at J; junction bases unmatched: 6. The CDR3 bases are TGTGCCAGTCTCCGGGACAGGGACTACGAGCAGTACTTC. Translating it yields CASLRDRDYEQYF.